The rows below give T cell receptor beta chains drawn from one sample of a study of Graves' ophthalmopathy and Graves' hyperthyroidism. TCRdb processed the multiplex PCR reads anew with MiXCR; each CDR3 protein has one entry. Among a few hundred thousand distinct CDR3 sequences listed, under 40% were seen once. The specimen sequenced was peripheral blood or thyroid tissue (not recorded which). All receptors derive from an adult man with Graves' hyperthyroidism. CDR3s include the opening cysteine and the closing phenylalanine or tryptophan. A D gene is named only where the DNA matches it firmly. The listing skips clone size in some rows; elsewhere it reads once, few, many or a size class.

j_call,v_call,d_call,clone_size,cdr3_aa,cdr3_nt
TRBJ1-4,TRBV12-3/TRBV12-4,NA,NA,CASRLTANNEKLFF,TGTGCCAGCAGGCTGACAGCTAATAATGAAAAACTGTTTTTT
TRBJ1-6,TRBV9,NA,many,CASSVGSYNSPLHF,TGTGCCAGCAGCGTTGGCTCCTATAATTCACCCCTCCACTTT
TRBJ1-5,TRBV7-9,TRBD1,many,CASSFADRDAQPQHF,TGTGCCAGCAGCTTCGCCGACAGGGACGCTCAGCCCCAGCATTTT
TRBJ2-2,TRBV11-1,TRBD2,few,CASSFRLAGGFYTGELFF,TGTGCCAGCAGCTTCCGCCTAGCGGGAGGATTCTACACCGGGGAGCTGTTTTTT
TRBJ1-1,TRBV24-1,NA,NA,CATSDHRLSNTEAFF,TGTGCCACCAGTGACCATAGACTCTCGAACACTGAAGCTTTCTTT
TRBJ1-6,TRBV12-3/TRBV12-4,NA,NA,CASRGGGSSNSPLHF,TGTGCCAGCAGAGGGGGGGGGTCTTCGAATTCACCCCTCCACTTT
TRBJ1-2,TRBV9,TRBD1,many,CASSVLGTGDGYTF,TGTGCCAGCAGCGTACTCGGGACAGGGGATGGCTACACCTTC
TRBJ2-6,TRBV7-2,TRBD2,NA,CASSLGRGISGANVLTF,TGTGCCAGCAGCTTAGGGCGGGGGATCTCTGGGGCCAACGTCCTGACTTTC
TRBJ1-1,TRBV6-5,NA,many,CASSYTSVFTTEAFF,TGTGCCAGCAGTTACACGTCTGTGTTCACCACTGAAGCTTTCTTT
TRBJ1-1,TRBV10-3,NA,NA,CASSLSGAAKGFF,TGTGCCAGCAGTTTAAGTGGGGCAGCCAAGGGCTTCTTT
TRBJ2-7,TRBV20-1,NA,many,CSARVRYGAREQYF,TGCAGTGCTAGAGTTAGATACGGGGCTCGGGAGCAGTACTTC
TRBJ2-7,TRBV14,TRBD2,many,CASSQEWTRQYF,TGTGCCAGCAGCCAAGAATGGACTAGACAGTACTTC
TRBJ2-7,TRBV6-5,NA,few,CASSEEASQVLEQYF,TGTGCCAGCAGTGAAGAGGCTAGCCAGGTTCTCGAGCAGTACTTC
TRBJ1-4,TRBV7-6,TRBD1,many,CASRRADRVNEELFF,TGTGCCAGCAGACGAGCGGACAGGGTGAATGAAGAACTGTTTTTT
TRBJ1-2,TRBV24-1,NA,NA,CATSDRTAYGYTF,TGTGCCACCAGTGACCGGACGGCCTATGGCTACACCTTC
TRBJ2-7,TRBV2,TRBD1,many,CASTTLGQGIGEQYF,TGTGCCAGCACCACATTGGGACAGGGAATTGGCGAGCAGTACTTC
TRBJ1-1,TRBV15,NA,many,CATSRGTFYTEAFF,TGTGCCACCAGCAGAGGCACCTTTTACACTGAAGCTTTCTTT
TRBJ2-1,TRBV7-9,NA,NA,CASSLAQGSYNEQFF,TGTGCCAGCAGCTTAGCTCAGGGGTCCTACAATGAGCAGTTCTTC